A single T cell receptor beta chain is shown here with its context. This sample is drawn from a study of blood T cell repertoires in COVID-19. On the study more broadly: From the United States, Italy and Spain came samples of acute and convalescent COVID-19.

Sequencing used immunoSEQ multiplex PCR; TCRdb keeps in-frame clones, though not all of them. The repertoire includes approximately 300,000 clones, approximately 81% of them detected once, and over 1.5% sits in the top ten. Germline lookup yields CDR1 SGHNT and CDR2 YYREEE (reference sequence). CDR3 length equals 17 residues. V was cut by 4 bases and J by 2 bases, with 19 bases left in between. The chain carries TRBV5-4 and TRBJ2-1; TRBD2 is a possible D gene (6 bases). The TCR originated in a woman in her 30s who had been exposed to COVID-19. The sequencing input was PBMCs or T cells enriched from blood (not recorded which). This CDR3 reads CASSNHLGGSTYNEQFF. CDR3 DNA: TGTGCCAGCAGCAACCACCTCGGGGGATCTACCTACAATGAGCAGTTCTTC.